This T cell receptor beta chain was profiled in a study of vaccination and CD4 T cells after COVID-19. Study overall: Convalescent patients were SARS-CoV-2 positive by nasal swab PCR; fewer than 10 mild, one severe. Study-level results: Convalescent patients showed a median about 90% of reactive clones that were seen only post-vaccination.

Germline CDR1 reads MNHNS; CDR2 reads SASEGT. V was clipped by 6 bases and J by 7 bases, with 13 bases between them. CDR3 length: 13 amino acids. This clonotype showed up just once. Its antigen remains unknown. Described treatment: roughly 10-day PBMC culture with coronavirus spike peptide pools or control peptides (ViraFEST assay). The Oncomine TCR Beta short-read assay generated sequence data from the DNA of cultured CD4+ T cells. Genomic DNA was isolated from CD4+ T cells that had been cultured. Via MiXCR, TCRdb re-called the PCR reads, giving one row per CDR3 protein. The sample contains 13,000 or so distinct CDR3 sequences, about 74% of which appear only once.

This TCR was recovered from a human donor who had recovered from COVID-19. The chain recombines TRBV6-1 with TRBJ1-5, with no clear D. The sequenced sample was CD4+ T cells from blood, cultured in vitro. The CDR3 DNA reads TGTGCCAGCAGCCCTCCCGTGGGACAGCCCCAGCATTTT. Residues: CASSPPVGQPQHF.